A selection of T cell receptor beta chains follows, all from one sample in a study of blood T cell repertoires in COVID-19. The table came from immunoSEQ multiplex PCR; TCRdb's copy has only in-frame clones and leaves some out. The data hold just under 40,000 clones, with around 87% observed a single time. Input material: peripheral blood. Receptors were obtained from a man between 50 and 59 years old with active or convalescent COVID-19. The CDR3 runs from the conserved cysteine through the conserved F or W. The order of the fields is J gene, clone size, D gene, V gene, CDR3 protein, CDR3 DNA. D genes are given only for firm matches. The size field is filled for only some rows; it gives once, few, many or a size class.

TRBJ1-1 few . TRBV29-1 CSVGMNTEAFF TGCAGCGTTGGTATGAACACTGAAGCTTTCTTT
TRBJ1-5 . . TRBV12-3/TRBV12-4 CASRKGGNQPQHF TGTGCCAGCAGGAAGGGGGGCAATCAGCCCCAGCATTTT
TRBJ1-4 . . TRBV28 CASSLSVGLGEKLFF TGTGCCAGCAGTTTATCTGTGGGGCTGGGTGAAAAACTGTTTTTT
TRBJ1-1 . TRBD1 TRBV29-1 CSVQRDRDWTEAFF TGCAGCGTGCAGAGGGACAGGGATTGGACTGAAGCTTTCTTT
TRBJ2-7 . TRBD2 TRBV28 CASGTSGHRYEQYF TGTGCCAGCGGGACTAGCGGCCACCGTTACGAGCAGTACTTC
TRBJ2-1 once . TRBV4-1 CASSQDPRGYRNEQFF TGCGCCAGCAGCCAAGATCCTAGGGGTTATAGGAATGAGCAGTTCTTC
TRBJ1-2 few . TRBV7-8 CASSLAGSGNYGYTF TGTGCCAGCAGCTTAGCAGGGAGTGGCAACTATGGCTACACCTTC
TRBJ1-3 . TRBD1 TRBV11-2 CASSLEGTGVDTIYF TGTGCCAGCAGCTTAGAAGGGACAGGGGTGGACACCATATATTTT
TRBJ1-1 . TRBD1 TRBV3-1/TRBV3-2 CASSHGQGGTEAFF TGTGCCAGCAGCCACGGACAGGGCGGCACTGAAGCTTTCTTT
TRBJ2-2 . . TRBV6-4 CASSDFLLGGKLFF TGTGCCAGCAGTGACTTTTTGCTGGGGGGAAAGCTGTTTTTT
TRBJ1-2 . . TRBV2 CASSEGGGFAHGYTF TGTGCCAGCAGTGAAGGGGGGGGCTTTGCCCATGGCTACACCTTC
TRBJ1-1 . TRBD1 TRBV12-3/TRBV12-4 CASRGDRVTEAFF TGTGCCAGCAGGGGCGACAGGGTCACTGAAGCTTTCTTT
TRBJ2-1 . TRBD2 TRBV9 CASSVAAGERNEQFF TGTGCCAGCAGCGTAGCAGCGGGGGAAAGGAATGAGCAGTTCTTC
TRBJ1-6 . . TRBV19 CASVNAGLSYNSPLHF TGTGCCAGCGTTAACGCGGGCCTCTCCTATAATTCACCCCTCCACTTT
TRBJ2-5 . TRBD2 TRBV11-2 CASRLLAGGPKTQYF TGTGCCAGCAGACTACTAGCGGGAGGGCCCAAGACCCAGTACTTC
TRBJ2-2 . . TRBV28 CASSLRGKGTGELFF TGTGCCAGCAGTTTAAGGGGGAAAGGCACCGGGGAGCTGTTTTTT
TRBJ1-6 . . TRBV19 CASSMQGYSPLHF TGTGCCAGTAGTATGCAGGGGTATTCACCCCTCCACTTT
TRBJ2-1 . TRBD1 TRBV5-1 CASSFGTGGLNEQFF TGCGCCAGCAGCTTCGGGACAGGGGGCTTGAATGAGCAGTTCTTC
TRBJ1-5 . TRBD1 TRBV28 CASSGRDRVQPQHF TGTGCCAGCAGTGGGCGGGACAGGGTGCAGCCCCAGCATTTT
TRBJ1-3 once . TRBV13 CASKGGSGNTIYF TGTGCCAGCAAAGGGGGATCTGGAAACACCATATATTTT
TRBJ2-5 . . TRBV14 CASSQEMGTGQQETQYF TGTGCCAGCAGCCAAGAAATGGGAACAGGCCAGCAGGAGACCCAGTACTTC
TRBJ2-1 . TRBD1 TRBV28 CASSGNRGRDTRFRSYNEQFF TGTGCCAGCAGTGGAAACAGGGGAAGGGATACCCGATTTAGGTCCTACAATGAGCAGTTCTTC
TRBJ1-1 . TRBD1 TRBV19 CASIWQGAGTEAFF TGTGCCAGTATTTGGCAGGGGGCGGGAACTGAAGCTTTCTTT
TRBJ2-5 . . TRBV4-2 CASSQELQGRETQYF TGTGCCAGCAGCCAAGAGTTGCAGGGTCGGGAGACCCAGTACTTC
TRBJ2-1 . TRBD2 TRBV6-5 CASHSGGREQFF TGTGCCAGTCACTCGGGGGGTCGTGAGCAGTTCTTC
TRBJ2-7 . TRBD1 TRBV4-1 CASSQEGQGRPYEQYF TGCGCCAGCAGCCAAGAGGGACAGGGACGGCCCTACGAGCAGTACTTC
TRBJ1-1 . . TRBV6-5 CASSYSTRLNTEAFF TGTGCCAGCAGTTACTCTACCCGGTTGAACACTGAAGCTTTCTTT
TRBJ2-3 . . TRBV5-1 CASSLEVATGDTQYF TGCGCCAGCAGCTTGGAGGTAGCCACGGGAGATACGCAGTATTTT
TRBJ1-5 few . TRBV5-8 CASSLQGYSNQPQHF TGTGCCAGCAGCCTGCAGGGGTATAGCAATCAGCCCCAGCATTTT
TRBJ2-2 . TRBD1 TRBV30 CAWSRGQGGLGTGELFF TGTGCCTGGAGTCGGGGACAGGGAGGGTTAGGCACCGGGGAGCTGTTTTTT
TRBJ2-1 . . TRBV29-1 CSVGNRVSYNEQFF TGCAGCGTTGGAAACAGGGTTTCCTACAATGAGCAGTTCTTC
TRBJ2-7 . . TRBV5-1 CASSLRQSYEQYF TGCGCCAGCAGCTTGAGACAGTCCTACGAGCAGTACTTC
TRBJ1-6 . TRBD1 TRBV5-5 CASSSHRGTLHF TGTGCCAGCAGCTCCCACAGGGGGACCCTCCACTTT
TRBJ1-1 . . TRBV5-6 CASSRGTGSTEAFF TGTGCCAGCAGCAGGGGGACGGGGAGCACTGAAGCTTTCTTT
TRBJ2-5 . TRBD2 TRBV7-2 CASSLATPGSRTSGRALETQYF TGTGCCAGCAGCTTAGCTACACCGGGAAGCAGGACTAGCGGGAGGGCTTTAGAGACCCAGTACTTC
TRBJ1-5 . . TRBV5-8 CASSFRVYSNQPQHF TGTGCCAGCAGCTTTCGGGTTTATAGCAATCAGCCCCAGCATTTT
TRBJ2-3 . . TRBV30 CAWSVPSGNTQYF TGTGCCTGGAGTGTACCCTCGGGGAATACGCAGTATTTT
TRBJ2-7 . . TRBV5-1 CASSLAGSREQYF TGCGCCAGCAGCTTGGCCGGGTCTCGCGAGCAGTACTTC
TRBJ2-1 few TRBD2 TRBV9 CASSVGLAGGWSSYNEQFF TGTGCCAGCAGCGTAGGGCTAGCGGGGGGCTGGAGCTCCTACAATGAGCAGTTCTTC
TRBJ1-1 . . TRBV2 CASSVVSEAFF TGTGCCAGCAGTGTCGTCAGTGAAGCTTTCTTT
TRBJ1-5 . . TRBV30 CAWSVRRGSVINQPQHF TGTGCCTGGAGTGTACGGCGCGGCAGCGTAATCAATCAGCCCCAGCATTTT
TRBJ2-2 . . TRBV7-2 CASSFLNTGELFF TGTGCCAGCAGCTTCCTCAACACCGGGGAGCTGTTTTTT
TRBJ2-7 . . TRBV7-2 CASRHDLYEQYF TGTGCCAGCAGACATGATCTCTACGAGCAGTACTTC
TRBJ2-3 . TRBD1 TRBV29-1 CSVDQTGLRDTQYF TGCAGCGTTGACCAGACAGGGTTGAGAGATACGCAGTATTTT
TRBJ1-6 . . TRBV7-3 CASSQPGSPLHF TGTGCCAGCAGCCAGCCCGGGTCACCCCTCCACTTT